This T cell receptor beta chain stems from a study of T cells in narcolepsy. Repertoires were generated with immunoSEQ multiplex PCR, while TCRdb's copy carries only in-frame clones and drops some. Among some 30,000 clones listed, around 87% were seen once. Germline assignment: CDR1 SGHRS and CDR2 YFSETQ. J lost 5 bases, V lost 1 base, and 6 bases had no gene match. The CDR3 runs to 15 residues. J is TRBJ2-3 and V is TRBV5-1; TRBD2 agrees at 8 bases. Sequences were obtained from memory (CD45RA-) CD4+ T cells from blood. The TCR originated in a human donor in good health. The CDR3 DNA sequence: TGCGCCAGCAGCTTGAGGGGGACTAGGCTAGATACGCAGTATTTT. Protein product: CASSLRGTRLDTQYF. The variable domain in full, completed from reference TRBV5-1 and TRBJ2-3, reads KAGVTQTPRYLIKTRGQQVTLSCSPISGHRSVSWYQQTPGQGLQFLFEYFSETQRNKGNFPGRFSGRQFSNSRSEMNVSTLELGDSALYLCASSLRGTRLDTQYFGPGTRLTVL.